These 14 T cell receptor beta chains share one sample of origin, sequenced in a study of blood T cell repertoires in COVID-19. Only in-frame clones appear in the TCRdb table, and some are missing; sequencing was by immunoSEQ multiplex PCR. The sample lists about 310,000 clones; around 87% were seen once. Sequencing was carried out using peripheral blood. Every receptor here comes from a woman between 45 and 60 years old who had recovered from COVID-19.

This clone appeared once. The genes are TRBV10-3 and TRBJ2-2; TRBD1 aligns across 8 bases. V gave up 6 bases and J gave up 5 bases; unmatched junction bases: 8. The length of the CDR3 is 15 residues. The germline V gene encodes CDR1 ENHRY and CDR2 SYGVKD. The CDR3 reads CAIRGDRSWTGELFF. CDR3 nucleotides: TGTGCCATCAGGGGGGACAGGTCATGGACCGGGGAGCTGTTTTTT.

This sequence joins TRBV3-1 (or the pseudogene TRBV3-2) and TRBJ1-1, with D unresolved. V was pared by 8 bases and J by 4 bases, with 17 bases between. Germline lookup yields CDR1 LGHDT and CDR2 YNNKEL (reference sequence). CDR3 size: 14 residues. The CDR3 sequence is CASGSPGMGTEAFF. Here the CDR3 DNA reads TGTGCCAGCGGGTCCCCGGGGATGGGCACTGAAGCTTTCTTT.

The V and J genes are TRBV7-9 and TRBJ2-5; weak D call: TRBD2 (5 bases). Germline loops: CDR1 SEHNR, CDR2 FQNEAQ (reference sequence). V was clipped by 6 bases and J by 5 bases, with 16 bases between them. This CDR3 region has 14 residues. CDR3 in amino acids: CASSVGVDGETQYF. CDR3 DNA: TGTGCCAGCAGTGTGGGAGTGGATGGTGAGACCCAGTACTTC.

Turning to this clone: A junction end diverges from the germline sequence, so it may reflect a read error. The rearrangement links TRBV4-1 to TRBJ2-7; a possible D gene is TRBD2 (5 bases). Germline values: CDR1 MGHRA, CDR2 YSYEKL. The length of the CDR3 is 13 residues. For the CDR3, the DNA is TGCGCCAGCAGCCAGTCTCTTGGGGAGCCCCACGGCTTC. Protein product: CASSQSLGEPHGF.

This sequence joins TRBV28 and TRBJ1-2; weak D call: TRBD1 (5 bases). Per germline, CDR1 MDHEN and CDR2 SYDVKM. CDR3 length equals 16 residues. With 5 bases removed from V and 1 base from J, the gap between germline ends came to 17 bases. CDR3: CASSPPWGGFNYGYTF. CDR3 nucleotide sequence: TGTGCCAGCAGTCCCCCCTGGGGGGGATTTAACTATGGCTACACCTTC.

The chain is built from TRBV28 and TRBJ1-3; 7 bases align to TRBD1. Germline V CDR1 and CDR2: MDHEN, SYDVKM. This CDR3 is 14 amino acids long. V trimming: 8 bases; J trimming: 6 bases; junction bases outside the gene matches: 10. CDR3 DNA sequence: TGTGCCAGCGGCGACGACAGGGTGGAAAACACCATATATTTT. It yields the protein CASGDDRVENTIYF.

The rearrangement uses TRBV25-1 and TRBJ1-1; D is undetermined. The CDR3 is made up of 12 amino acids. Germline V CDR1 and CDR2: MGHDK, SYGVNS. Deletions cut 5 bases from V and 7 bases from J, with 11 bases between. The CDR3 DNA reads as TGTGCCAGCAGTCTCGCCGGAGGTGAAGCTTTCTTT. It specifies CASSLAGGEAFF.

J is TRBJ1-2 and V is TRBV7-2; TRBD1 matches at 7 bases. The CDR3 is 14 amino acids. Unmatched junction bases numbered 8, after V lost 5 bases and J lost 5 bases. Germline V gives CDR1 SGHTA, CDR2 FQGNSA. The DNA for the CDR3 is TGTGCCAGCAGCCCACAGGGGAAGGGGTATGGCTACACCTTC. Encoded protein: CASSPQGKGYGYTF. The full variable domain, with the rest looked up from reference TRBV7-2 and TRBJ1-2, is GAGVSQSPSNKVTEKGKDVELRCDPISGHTALYWYRQSLGQGLEFLIYFQGNSAPDKSGLPSDRFSAERTGGSVSTLTIQRTQQEDSAVYLCASSPQGKGYGYTFGSGTRLTVV.

This clone was picked up one time. The gene calls are TRBV6-2 or TRBV6-3 and TRBJ2-3, with 9 bases fitting TRBD2. The CDR3 length is 15 residues. V lost 5 bases, J lost 6 bases, and 9 bases stayed unmatched. CDR1 MNHEY and CDR2 SVGEGT come from the germline V gene. The CDR3 here is CASSTRRGGRDTQYF. CDR3 bases: TGTGCCAGCAGTACGCGGCGGGGGGGCCGGGATACGCAGTATTTT.

V is TRBV2 and J is TRBJ2-1; D unclear. Germline-derived CDR1 and CDR2 are SNHLY and FYNNEI. The length of the CDR3 is 14 residues. Between the trimmed V and J ends, which lost 4 bases and 7 bases, there was a span of 14 bases. The CDR3 is CASSGLRSGNEQFF. In nucleotides, the CDR3 is TGTGCCAGCAGTGGGCTAAGGTCAGGAAATGAGCAGTTCTTC.

This clone occurred once. This CDR3 is CASSTAGSPLHF. The CDR3 region has the DNA TGTGCCAGCAGTACCGCCGGGTCACCCCTCCACTTT. This rearrangement joins TRBV6-5 to TRBJ1-6; no reliable D call. Germline-derived CDR1 and CDR2 are MNHEY and SVGAGI. The CDR3 contains 12 residues. V lost 5 bases, J lost 10 bases, and 9 bases lay in between.

The chain joins TRBV19 to TRBJ1-5; the D is unclear. Trimming took off 3 bases at V and 0 bases at J, with 9 bases between the two ends. The CDR3 has 15 residues. Germline CDR1 is LNHDA and CDR2 is SQIVND (reference sequence). Written as DNA, the CDR3 is TGTGCCAGTAGTATCGAGGGATATAGCAATCAGCCCCAGCATTTT. Translation: CASSIEGYSNQPQHF.

This chain uses TRBV6-5 with TRBJ2-7, with D possibly TRBD2 on 6 matching bases. With 10 bases removed from V and 2 bases from J, the gap between germline ends came to 12 bases. The CDR3 has 12 amino acids. The germline gives CDR1 MNHEY, CDR2 SVGAGI. The CDR3 bases are TGTGCCACCGCGGGACTCCCCTACGAGCAGTACTTC. Protein product: CATAGLPYEQYF.

The rearrangement uses TRBV3-1 (or the pseudogene TRBV3-2) and TRBJ2-2; 8 nucleotides align to TRBD2. In germline, CDR1 is LGHDT, CDR2 YNNKEL (reference sequence). V lost 4 bases, J lost 3 bases, and 10 bases stayed unmatched. The CDR3 sequence is 17 residues long. The CDR3 reads CASSLEPGRDYTGELFF. The CDR3 DNA reads as TGTGCCAGCAGCCTAGAGCCCGGGAGGGATTACACCGGGGAGCTGTTTTTT.